This T cell receptor (beta chain) originates from a study of OX40 agonist ivuxolimab in advanced cancers. Across the study: Allowance was made for prior anti-PD-1, anti-PD-L1 or anti-CTLA-4 therapy, and approximately 40% had some. Study conclusions and caveats: Relative to CD4+, CD8+ T cells held more expanded clones on average. Partial responders treated at 0.1-3.0 mg/kg exhibited clonal expansion among the lowest measured. There was clonal expansion of CD4+ and CD8+ blood T cells by week 6 at 0.1 to 3.0 mg/kg.

With regard to this clone: The antigen remains undetermined.

The ends lost 4 bases at V and 3 bases at J; junction bases unmatched: 4. Germline V gene lookup returns CDR1 SGHNT and CDR2 YYREEE (reference sequence). This CDR3 has 18 residues. Produced via immunoSEQ multiplex PCR; TCRdb's table is partial and in-frame only. This table holds 55,000 to 60,000 clones, approximately 78% found once. The specimen was CD4+ or CD8+ T cells sorted from blood, collected in a trial of the OX40 agonist ivuxolimab. The TCR comes from an adult with an advanced solid tumor such as melanoma, head and neck, liver or kidney cancer. The genes are TRBV5-4 and TRBJ2-6; 16 nucleotides line up with TRBD2. The CDR3 region has the DNA TGTGCCAGCAGCCTGGGACTAGCGGGGGGGCTTGGGGCCAACGTCCTGACTTTC. This codes for CASSLGLAGGLGANVLTF.